This T cell receptor beta chain was obtained from a study of cytomegalovirus exposure and HLA in healthy donors. 13 Jbeta primers and 60 Vbeta primers were used for the PCR. TCRdb's copy holds only in-frame clones and misses some; the assay was immunoSEQ multiplex PCR. There are about 180,000 clones in the sample; approximately 80% occur only once, and 1.2% to 1.5% lies in the top ten. Study results and limitations: The classifier reportedly diagnosed cytomegalovirus status with high sensitivity and specificity. Most subjects' HLA-A and HLA-B alleles were reportedly predicted from TCR beta sequences. Near-uniform donor sequencing depth was presumed by presence/absence analyses. Serostatus for CMV was the only available immune exposure information.

The CDR3 has 15 amino acids. Trimming took 1 base from V and 3 from J; bases not matched to a gene: 5. Germline CDR1 is LGHNA and CDR2 is YSLEER. Comments on this clone: No antigen is known for it.

Material: PBMCs. The chain employs TRBV4-3 and TRBJ2-7; TRBD1 aligns across 8 bases. This clonotype was obtained from a girl under 18 in good health and CMV-seropositive. The CDR3 sequence is CASSQGRQGSYEQYF. The CDR3 region has the DNA TGCGCCAGCAGCCAAGGGAGACAGGGGAGCTACGAGCAGTACTTC.